What follows describes a single TCR beta chain. The antigen is not known. The data originate from a study of radiotherapy plus CTLA-4 blockade in lung cancer. Study-wide background: Disease control was achieved by around 30% of patients, and objective responses by about 19%. Study findings and constraints: Dynamics of early blood T cell clones, together with interferon-beta, were reportedly the best predictors of response. Among blood TCR repertoires after radiotherapy plus ipilimumab, tumor-derived clones expanded.

V was shortened by 6 bases and J by 0 bases, with 12 bases between the two germline ends. CDR1 and CDR2 (germline): MDHEN, SYDVKM. The CDR3 is 15 amino acids. The assay was immunoSEQ multiplex PCR, and TCRdb's table has in-frame clones only and misses some. Among around 50,000 clones listed, 65% to 90% were seen once. The sequence was obtained from a human donor with non-small cell lung cancer that progressed on radiotherapy plus ipilimumab. Some clones in this sample may be carry-over from other donors' samples. This sample comprised peripheral blood, obtained from a patient treated with radiotherapy plus ipilimumab. The chain combines TRBV28 with TRBJ2-1; a possible D gene is TRBD2 (7 bases). The CDR3 reads CASRGGASSYNEQFF. The CDR3 nucleotides read TGTGCCAGCAGGGGGGGGGCGAGCTCCTACAATGAGCAGTTCTTC.